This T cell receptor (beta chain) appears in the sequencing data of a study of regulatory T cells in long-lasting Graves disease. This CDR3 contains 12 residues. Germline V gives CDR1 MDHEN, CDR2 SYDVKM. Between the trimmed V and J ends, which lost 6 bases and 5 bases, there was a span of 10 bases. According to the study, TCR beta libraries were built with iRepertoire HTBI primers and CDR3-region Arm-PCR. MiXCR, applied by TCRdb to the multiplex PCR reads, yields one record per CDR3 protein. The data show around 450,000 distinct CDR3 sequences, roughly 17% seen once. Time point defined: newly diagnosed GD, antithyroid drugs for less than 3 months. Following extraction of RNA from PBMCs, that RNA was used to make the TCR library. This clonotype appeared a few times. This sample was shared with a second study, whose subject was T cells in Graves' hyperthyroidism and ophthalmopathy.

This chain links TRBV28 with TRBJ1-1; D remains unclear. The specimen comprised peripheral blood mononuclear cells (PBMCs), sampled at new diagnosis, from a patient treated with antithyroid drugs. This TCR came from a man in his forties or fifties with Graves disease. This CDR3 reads CASSASWTEAFF. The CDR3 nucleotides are TGTGCCAGCAGCGCCTCGTGGACTGAAGCTTTCTTT.